These 16 T cell receptor beta chains were sequenced from one sample in a study of neurological immune-mediated disorders. Each CDR3 protein is one row after TCRdb ran MiXCR on the 5' RACE reads. The sample lists approximately 46,000 distinct CDR3 sequences; 10% were seen once. Sequencing input: PBMCs. All receptors come from a man aged 65 to 79 with HTLV-1-associated myelopathy (HAM/TSP).

This clonotype has a count of ten or more. The chain is built from TRBV20-1 and TRBJ1-5; no clear D gene. Germline lookup yields CDR1 DFQATT and CDR2 SNEGSKA (reference sequence). The V end was cut by 5 bases, the J end by 6 bases, with 17 bases between. This CDR3 spans 14 amino acids. Written as DNA, the CDR3 is TGCAGTGCTCCGAGAGGGAATGAAGGTCAGCCCCAGCATTTT. Amino acid sequence: CSAPRGNEGQPQHF.

This clonotype showed up many times. The rearrangement uses TRBV11-2 and TRBJ2-1, with 10 nucleotides matching TRBD1. Germline V gene data show CDR1 as SGHAT and CDR2 as FQNNGV. The trim removed 0 bases at V and 7 bases at J, leaving 6 bases unmatched. The CDR3 contains 16 residues. The CDR3 sequence: CASSLEGTGVLNEQFF. In DNA, the CDR3 is TGTGCCAGCAGCTTAGAAGGGACAGGGGTTTTGAATGAGCAGTTCTTC.

This clonotype was counted ten times or more. The V call is TRBV9, the J call TRBJ1-4; D remains unclear. Between the trimmed V and J ends, which lost 0 bases and 8 bases, there was a span of 11 bases. The germline gives CDR1 SGDLS, CDR2 YYNGEE. The CDR3 extends over 14 amino acids. Here the CDR3 reads CASSVVPDTEKLFF. Here the CDR3 DNA reads TGTGCCAGCAGCGTAGTCCCGGATACCGAAAAACTGTTTTTT.

The sample holds many counts of this clonotype. The rearrangement links TRBV29-1 to TRBJ2-5; the D gene is possibly TRBD2 (6 bases). V lost 7 bases, J lost 2 bases, and 20 bases lay in between. Per the germline V gene, CDR1 is SQVTM and CDR2 is ANQGSEA. The CDR3 loop spans 15 amino acids. The CDR3 region is CSEKTRRVRQETQYF. In DNA form, the CDR3 reads TGCAGCGAAAAGACTAGGCGAGTTCGTCAAGAGACCCAGTACTTC.

This clonotype was detected ten times or more. This chain connects TRBV5-1 to TRBJ2-3; D remains ambiguous. CDR1 and CDR2 from the germline V gene are SGHRS and YFSETQ. Trimming removed 6 bases at V and 5 bases at J, with 13 bases between. The CDR3 is 13 amino acids. The CDR3 sequence is CASTDLSGDTQYF. DNA for the CDR3: TGCGCCAGCACCGACCTCTCGGGAGATACGCAGTATTTT.

V usage is TRBV14 and J usage is TRBJ2-3, with 9 nucleotides matching TRBD2. CDR3 size: 16 residues. The ends lost 1 base at V and 0 bases at J; junction bases unmatched: 2. Germline CDR1 SGHDN, CDR2 FVKESK. The CDR3 nucleotides read TGTGCCAGCAGCCAAGGACTAGCGGTTAGCACAGATACGCAGTATTTT. It encodes CASSQGLAVSTDTQYF.

This clonotype has a count of ten or more. One end of the junction is discordant with germline, which a read error may explain. The V and J genes are TRBV5-1 and TRBJ2-7; D could derive from TRBD1 or TRBD2 (5 bases each). The CDR3 totals 13 residues. Looked up from germline, CDR1 is SGHRS and CDR2 is YFSETQ. CDR3 nucleotides: TGCGCCAGCAGCTTTTTCGGGGACCGCACGTTCGACTTC. Protein product: CASSFFGDRTFDF.

The sample holds many counts of this clonotype. The chain recombines TRBV12-3 or TRBV12-4 with TRBJ2-7; no reliable D call. Trimming stripped 5 bases from V and 3 bases from J, with 14 bases between. CDR3 length equals 14 residues. The CDR3 DNA sequence: TGTGCCAGCAGTAACACGGCAGGCGACTACGAGCAGTACTTC. This codes for CASSNTAGDYEQYF.

This clonotype has at least ten counts. J is TRBJ2-4 and V is TRBV3-1; D gene ambiguous. The CDR3 consists of 11 residues. Germline V gene data show CDR1 as LGHDT and CDR2 as YNNKEL (reference sequence). V dropped 4 bases and J dropped 9 bases, with 7 bases sitting between them. This CDR3 is CASSPNGIQYF. The CDR3 nucleotides read TGTGCCAGCAGCCCCAATGGCATTCAGTACTTC.

This clonotype was found a few times. V is TRBV19 and J is TRBJ2-7, with 7 bases matching TRBD2. V lost 9 bases, J lost 3 bases, and 8 bases stayed unmatched. CDR3 length equals 13 residues. From germline, CDR1 is LNHDA and CDR2 SQIVND (reference sequence). This chain's CDR3 is CASGGGSFYEQYF. CDR3 coding DNA: TGTGCCAGCGGGGGAGGGTCGTTCTACGAGCAGTACTTC.

This clonotype has a count of ten or more. The chain couples TRBV12-3 or TRBV12-4 to TRBJ2-3; 8 positions agree with TRBD2. V trimming: 5 bases; J trimming: 5 bases; junction bases outside the gene matches: 6. This CDR3 contains 14 residues. CDR3 in amino acids: CASSRAGVRDTQYF. As DNA, the CDR3 is TGTGCCAGCAGTAGAGCGGGAGTAAGAGATACGCAGTATTTT.

This clonotype was seen many times. This chain joins TRBV20-1 and TRBJ1-5, with TRBD1 matching over 7 bases. The CDR3 is 18 amino acids. V dropped 0 bases and J dropped 1; count of bases not matched to a gene: 12. From germline, CDR1 is DFQATT and CDR2 SNEGSKA (reference sequence). DNA for the CDR3: TGCAGTGCTAGAGAAATGGGCAGGGGGATGGTAAGCAATCAGCCCCAGCATTTT. Translation gives CSAREMGRGMVSNQPQHF.

This clonotype was observed many times. The chain recombines TRBV12-3 or TRBV12-4 with TRBJ1-1; D call uncertain. The CDR3 length is 12 residues. V lost 2 bases to trimming and J lost 4 bases, with 5 bases between them. CDR3 sequence: CASSLIRTEAFF. The DNA for the CDR3 is TGTGCCAGCAGTTTAATTCGCACTGAAGCTTTCTTT.

This clonotype has ten or more counts. The CDR3 loop reads CASSGGVDVPGELFF. The CDR3 coding sequence is TGTGCCAGCAGTGGCGGGGTAGATGTTCCCGGGGAGCTGTTTTTT. The rearrangement links TRBV12-3 or TRBV12-4 to TRBJ2-2; maybe TRBD2 (6 bases). CDR3 length: 15 residues. V dropped 5 bases and J dropped 6 bases, with 16 bases sitting between them.

The sample holds many counts of this clonotype. The CDR3 DNA is TGTGCCAGCAGCTTAGGCCCGGGACTAGCGGGGGTCGAGCAGTACTTC. Protein sequence: CASSLGPGLAGVEQYF. The chain couples TRBV7-2 to TRBJ2-7, with TRBD2 identical over 14 bases. J lost 6 bases, V lost 1 base, and 5 bases had no gene match. The CDR3 extends over 16 amino acids. The germline V gene encodes CDR1 SGHTA and CDR2 FQGNSA.

The V gene is TRBV12-3 or TRBV12-4, the J gene TRBJ2-1; no reliable D call. This CDR3 spans 14 amino acids. V lost 3 bases and J 10 bases, leaving 16 bases between the germline ends. CDR3: CASSLGCGLGEQFF. In DNA form, the CDR3 reads TGTGCCAGCAGTTTGGGGTGTGGGCTCGGGGAGCAGTTCTTC.